Listed below are T cell receptor beta chains from one sample, sequenced in a study of blood T cell repertoires in COVID-19. The method was immunoSEQ multiplex PCR; TCRdb's version includes in-frame clones alone and lacks a portion of them. The table lists about 250,000 clones, about 79% of them singletons, with about 9% in the top ten. Specimen: peripheral blood. The source of these receptors is a man of 80 years or more with acute or convalescent COVID-19. Both conserved end residues are part of each CDR3. Each record gives: clone size, V gene, D gene, J gene, CDR3 DNA, CDR3 protein. A D gene is named only where the DNA matches it firmly. A row's size may be missing; if present it is once, few, many or a size class.

clone_size: .
v_call: TRBV19
d_call: TRBD2
j_call: TRBJ2-7
cdr3_nt: TGTGCCAGTAGTATGCAGCGGGGGTACTCCTACGAGCAGTACTTC
cdr3_aa: CASSMQRGYSYEQYF

clone_size: .
v_call: TRBV4-1
d_call: TRBD1
j_call: TRBJ1-2
cdr3_nt: TGCGCCAGCAGCCAATGGACAGGGGACTATGGCTACACCTTC
cdr3_aa: CASSQWTGDYGYTF

clone_size: few
v_call: TRBV7-3
d_call: .
j_call: TRBJ2-7
cdr3_nt: TGTGCCAGCAGCTTAACAAGCGGAACCTACGAGCAGTACTTC
cdr3_aa: CASSLTSGTYEQYF

clone_size: .
v_call: TRBV5-6
d_call: .
j_call: TRBJ1-1
cdr3_nt: TGTGCCAGCAGCTTGGGGGCAGGGGTCATGAACACTGAAGCTTTCTTT
cdr3_aa: CASSLGAGVMNTEAFF

clone_size: .
v_call: TRBV9
d_call: TRBD1
j_call: TRBJ2-3
cdr3_nt: TGTGCCAGCAGCGTCGCCGGTGGACAGGGGAGTGGAGATACGCAGTATTTT
cdr3_aa: CASSVAGGQGSGDTQYF

clone_size: .
v_call: TRBV10-3
d_call: .
j_call: TRBJ1-4
cdr3_nt: TGTGCCATCAGTGAGTCGCCCAAAGACCAGGGGAATCGGTATAAACTGTTTTTT
cdr3_aa: CAISESPKDQGNRYKLFF

clone_size: .
v_call: TRBV27
d_call: .
j_call: TRBJ2-6
cdr3_nt: TGTGCCAGCAGTTTGCGGGGGGCCAACGTCCTGACTTTC
cdr3_aa: CASSLRGANVLTF

clone_size: .
v_call: TRBV5-1
d_call: .
j_call: TRBJ2-3
cdr3_nt: TGCGCCAGCAGACCGGAGGTGGTCCCTACAGATACGCAGTATTTT
cdr3_aa: CASRPEVVPTDTQYF

clone_size: once
v_call: TRBV9
d_call: TRBD2
j_call: TRBJ2-5
cdr3_nt: TGTGCCAGCAGCGTAGTAGCGGGAGGGCCGGGAGAGACCCAGTACTTC
cdr3_aa: CASSVVAGGPGETQYF

clone_size: .
v_call: TRBV21-1
d_call: .
j_call: TRBJ2-7
cdr3_nt: TGTGCCAGCATCAAACGGACAGGGCGCGAGCAGTACTTC
cdr3_aa: CASIKRTGREQYF

clone_size: .
v_call: TRBV28
d_call: .
j_call: TRBJ1-1
cdr3_nt: TGTGCCAGCAGTCAACAGGGCGGCACTGAAGCTTTCTTT
cdr3_aa: CASSQQGGTEAFF

clone_size: .
v_call: TRBV6-5
d_call: .
j_call: TRBJ2-3
cdr3_nt: TGTGCCAGCAGAACTAGTTCAGATACGCAGTATTTT
cdr3_aa: CASRTSSDTQYF

clone_size: .
v_call: TRBV18
d_call: .
j_call: TRBJ2-7
cdr3_nt: TGTGCCAGCTCACCAGGAGGGGCCGTGGGGGGTTTC
cdr3_aa: CASSPGGAVGGF

clone_size: .
v_call: TRBV18
d_call: TRBD1
j_call: TRBJ1-6
cdr3_nt: TGTGCCAGCCATCTTCCGGGACAGTATAATTCACCCCTCCACTTT
cdr3_aa: CASHLPGQYNSPLHF

clone_size: .
v_call: TRBV9
d_call: .
j_call: TRBJ1-6
cdr3_nt: TGTGCCAGCAGCGGCCGGGGTATAAGAAATTCACCCCTCCACTTT
cdr3_aa: CASSGRGIRNSPLHF

clone_size: .
v_call: TRBV7-2
d_call: .
j_call: TRBJ1-3
cdr3_nt: TGTGCCAGCAGCTTACAGGGGTCTACAGGAAACACCATATATTTT
cdr3_aa: CASSLQGSTGNTIYF